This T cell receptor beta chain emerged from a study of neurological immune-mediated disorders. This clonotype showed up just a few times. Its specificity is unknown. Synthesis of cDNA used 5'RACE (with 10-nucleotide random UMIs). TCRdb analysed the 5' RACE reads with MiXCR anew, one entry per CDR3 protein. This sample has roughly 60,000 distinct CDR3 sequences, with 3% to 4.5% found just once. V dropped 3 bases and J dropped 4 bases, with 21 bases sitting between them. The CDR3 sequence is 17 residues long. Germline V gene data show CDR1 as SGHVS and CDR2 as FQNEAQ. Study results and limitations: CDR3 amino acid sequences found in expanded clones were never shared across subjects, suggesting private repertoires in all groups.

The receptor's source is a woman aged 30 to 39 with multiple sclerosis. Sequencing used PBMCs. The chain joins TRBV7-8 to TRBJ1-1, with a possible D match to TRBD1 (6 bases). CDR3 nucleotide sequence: TGTGCCAGCAGCTTGGCCTACGGGGGGCGGAAGGGCACTGAAGCTTTCTTT. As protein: CASSLAYGGRKGTEAFF.